This passage covers 25 T cell receptor beta chains from one sample sequenced in a study of regulatory T cells in long-lasting Graves disease. CDR3-region Arm-PCR and iRepertoire HTBI primers produced the TCR beta libraries. A single record per CDR3 protein comes from TCRdb applying MiXCR to the multiplex PCR reads. This sample has around 330,000 distinct CDR3 sequences, with under 20% found just once. Documented time point: newly diagnosed GD, antithyroid drugs for less than 3 months. The TCR library was prepared using RNA isolated from PBMCs. This specimen consisted of peripheral blood mononuclear cells (PBMCs), obtained at new diagnosis, from a patient treated with antithyroid drugs. The receptors shown here come from a female donor with Graves disease.

In its sample, this clonotype was seen many times. The chain employs TRBV11-2 and TRBJ2-7; the D is unclear. This CDR3 spans 15 amino acids. Per the germline V gene, CDR1 is SGHAT and CDR2 is FQNNGV. Trimming took off 2 bases at V and 0 bases at J, with 11 bases between the two ends. The CDR3 loop is CASSLRTLSSYEQYF. The CDR3 region has the DNA TGTGCCAGCAGCTTAAGGACGCTGAGCTCCTACGAGCAGTACTTC.

The V and J genes are TRBV29-1 and TRBJ2-2; D might be TRBD1 or TRBD2, each matching 6 bases. Germline CDR1 reads SQVTM; CDR2 reads ANQGSEA. V lost 7 bases and J lost 7, with 10 bases in between. The CDR3 extends over 11 amino acids. In DNA form, the CDR3 reads TGCAGCGCCGGGGGCATCGGGGAGCTGTTTTTT. Translation gives CSAGGIGELFF.

This clonotype was seen only once. A much larger clone lies a single base off, so this may be a read error. The chain links TRBV30 to TRBJ2-5; perhaps TRBD1 as D (5 bases). The CDR3 is 12 amino acids. Trimming stripped 4 bases from V and 1 base from J, with 7 bases between. The V gene's germline CDR1 is GTSNPN and CDR2 SVGIG (reference sequence). In DNA, the CDR3 is TGTGCCTGGAACAGGTGCCAAGAGACCCAGTACTTC. This sequence encodes CAWNRCQETQYF.

This clonotype appeared many times. This rearrangement joins TRBV27 to TRBJ2-1; TRBD2 matches at 11 bases. V lost 4 bases, J lost 1 base, and 18 bases stayed unmatched. This CDR3 is 21 amino acids long. Germline values: CDR1 MNHEY, CDR2 SMNVEV (reference sequence). The CDR3 is CASSSKLAGDPRAGSYNEQFF. CDR3 sequence (DNA): TGTGCCAGCAGTTCGAAACTAGCGGGGGACCCCAGGGCGGGGTCCTACAATGAGCAGTTCTTC.

The table lists this clonotype with many counts. The J gene is TRBJ2-3, the V gene TRBV2; tentative D call: TRBD1 (6 bases). V was clipped by 5 bases and J by 0 bases, with 12 bases between them. This CDR3 has 15 residues. Germline CDR1 and CDR2: SNHLY and FYNNEI. CDR3 DNA sequence: TGTGCCAGCAGTCCCGGGACATTAAGCACAGATACGCAGTATTTT. Protein product: CASSPGTLSTDTQYF.

This clonotype occurred a few times. This chain connects TRBV29-1 to TRBJ2-7; D remains unclear. With 4 bases removed from V and 3 bases from J, the gap between germline ends came to 13 bases. The CDR3 spans 13 residues. From germline, CDR1 is SQVTM and CDR2 ANQGSEA. For the CDR3, the DNA is TGCAGCGTTGGATCCAGCGCTGGCTACGAGCAGTACTTC. It codes for CSVGSSAGYEQYF.

As concerns this clonotype: This is likely a read error, given that the CDR3 carries no conserved phenylalanine or tryptophan at its end. J is TRBJ2-2 and V is TRBV19; TRBD1 might be the D (5 bases). This CDR3 contains 14 residues. V was pared by 6 bases and J by 6 bases, with 14 bases between. Germline V lookup: CDR1 LNHDA, CDR2 SQIVND (reference sequence). The CDR3 protein is CASRPSGLPGELFS. The CDR3 coding sequence is TGTGCCAGTAGGCCCTCAGGGCTACCCGGGGAGCTGTTTTCT.

At least ten counts were recorded for this clonotype. The gene calls are TRBV10-3 and TRBJ2-1; D is undetermined. Germline V gene data show CDR1 as ENHRY and CDR2 as SYGVKD. This CDR3 is 11 amino acids long. V lost 3 bases to trimming and J lost 5 bases, with 2 bases between them. The CDR3 nucleotides are TGTGCCATCAGTGATGACAATGAGCAGTTCTTC. As protein: CAISDDNEQFF.

This clonotype was picked up many times. This chain links TRBV7-2 with TRBJ2-7; no clear D. Germline-derived CDR1 and CDR2 are SGHTA and FQGNSA. This CDR3 is 13 amino acids long. V was cut by 7 bases and J by 2 bases, with 12 bases left in between. This chain's CDR3 is CASTPQLAYEQYF. CDR3 DNA: TGTGCCAGCACCCCTCAGCTCGCCTACGAGCAGTACTTC.

For this clonotype: A much larger clone differs by one base, so this may be a read error. The rearrangement links TRBV10-3 to TRBJ2-2, with 8 positions matching TRBD2. The CDR3 loop spans 15 amino acids. Germline CDR1 ENHRY, CDR2 SYGVKD. The CDR3 DNA is TGTGCCATCAGTGACTACCGGACTAGCTCCGGGGAGCTGCTTTTT. This codes for CAISDYRTSSGELLF.

This clonotype was recorded only once. A much larger clone lies a single base off, so this may be a read error. The chain couples TRBV6-1 to TRBJ2-1, with 9 bases matching TRBD1. Trimming at V came to 7 bases and at J to 5 bases, leaving 9 bases not matched to a gene. Germline V CDR1 and CDR2: MNHNS, SASEGT. This CDR3 comprises 15 residues. CDR3 amino acids: CASTPIQGADNEQFF. CDR3 nucleotides: TGTGCCAGCACCCCTATACAGGGGGCGGACAATGAGCAGTTCTTC.

This clonotype was counted at least ten times. The chain is built from TRBV19 and TRBJ1-1; a weak D match, TRBD1 (6 bases). The germline V gene has CDR1 LNHDA and CDR2 SQIVND (reference sequence). The CDR3 has 17 amino acids. V lost 3 bases and J 4 bases, leaving 21 bases between the germline ends. The CDR3 loop reads CASSMSGTGYEVTEAFF. As DNA, the CDR3 is TGTGCCAGTAGTATGTCGGGAACAGGGTATGAAGTCACTGAAGCTTTCTTT.

This clonotype was found many times. V gene TRBV2 combines with J gene TRBJ1-2; D is perhaps TRBD1 (5 bases). The V and J ends lost 2 bases and 3 bases respectively, with 16 bases between them. This CDR3 is built from 16 residues. The germline gives CDR1 SNHLY, CDR2 FYNNEI. The CDR3 DNA is TGTGCCAGCAGTGAATACGGGACGAGTGGGGACTATGGCTACACCTTC. It encodes CASSEYGTSGDYGYTF.

This clonotype was observed at least ten times. The chain recombines TRBV11-2 with TRBJ2-7; 8 nucleotides line up with TRBD2. The CDR3 runs to 15 residues. Germline-derived CDR1 and CDR2 are SGHAT and FQNNGV. The V gene end was trimmed by 1 base and the J gene end by 2 bases; junction bases not matched to a gene: 4. CDR3: CASSLGASGPYEQYF. CDR3 nucleotides: TGTGCCAGCAGCTTAGGGGCTAGCGGGCCCTACGAGCAGTACTTC.

This clonotype was detected many times. The genes are TRBV4-1 and TRBJ1-5; 11 bases map to TRBD1. The V gene's germline CDR1 is MGHRA and CDR2 YSYEKL. The V and J ends lost 1 base and 1 base, in that order; junction bases with no gene match: 0. The CDR3 extends over 16 amino acids. CDR3 sequence reads: CASSQGDRGSNQPQHF. The CDR3, as DNA: TGCGCCAGCAGCCAAGGGGACAGGGGGAGCAATCAGCCCCAGCATTTT.

CDR3 nucleotide sequence: TGTGCCACCAGCAACATGGGACTAGCGGGAGGTGGCTACAATGAGCAGTTCTTC. Translating it yields CATSNMGLAGGGYNEQFF. The chain carries TRBV15 and TRBJ2-1; TRBD2 matches 15 bases. The junction had 7 bases not matched to a gene; V was cut back by 4 bases and J by 3 bases. The CDR3 is 18 residues long. CDR1 and CDR2 (germline): LNHNV, YYDKDF (reference sequence). Filled out from reference TRBV15 and TRBJ2-1, the complete variable domain reads DAMVIQNPRYQVTQFGKPVTLSCSQTLNHNVMYWYQQKSSQAPKLLFHYYDKDFNNEADTPDNFQSRRPNTSFCFLDIRSPGLGDTAMYLCATSNMGLAGGGYNEQFFGPGTRLTVL.

This clonotype has at least ten counts. The J gene is TRBJ1-5, the V gene TRBV15, with TRBD1 matching 7 bases. This CDR3 is built from 19 residues. Germline assignment: CDR1 LNHNV and CDR2 YYDKDF (reference sequence). V gave up 0 bases and J gave up 2 bases; unmatched junction bases: 13. CDR3 nucleotides: TGTGCCACCAGCAGAGATTGGACAGGTTTACGGGAAGGCAATCAGCCCCAGCATTTT. It is translated as CATSRDWTGLREGNQPQHF.

This clonotype has a count of ten or more. The chain links TRBV4-1 to TRBJ2-7, with D perhaps matching TRBD1 or TRBD2 (5 bases each). There are 15 residues in the CDR3. V dropped 4 bases and J dropped 2 bases, with 15 bases sitting between them. The germline CDR1 and CDR2 sequences are MGHRA and YSYEKL. Here the CDR3 reads CASSPRDELAYEQYF. In DNA, the CDR3 is TGCGCCAGCAGCCCCCGGGACGAGCTAGCCTACGAGCAGTACTTC.

Regarding this clonotype: Lacking the conserved final phenylalanine or tryptophan, this CDR3 likely reflects a read error. The chain employs TRBV5-1 and TRBJ2-7; D gene ambiguous. V was shortened by 0 bases and J by 6 bases, with 4 bases between the two germline ends. This CDR3 has 11 residues. Germline V gene sequence: CDR1 SGHRS, CDR2 YFSETQ. CDR3 DNA sequence: TGCGCCAGCAGCTTGGCCTCCGAGCAGTACTTA. It translates to CASSLASEQYL.

This clonotype occurred many times. The chain uses TRBV10-3 and TRBJ2-3; 8 positions match TRBD2. Germline V gives CDR1 ENHRY, CDR2 SYGVKD. There are 15 residues in the CDR3. V dropped 5 bases and J dropped 5; count of bases not matched to a gene: 9. The chain's CDR3 is CAISLGSGTLDTQYF. The CDR3 DNA follows: TGTGCCATCAGTCTCGGTAGCGGGACGTTAGATACGCAGTATTTT.

The chain recombines TRBV30 with TRBJ2-7; no reliable D call. V gave up 3 bases and J gave up 4 bases, with 7 bases separating them. The CDR3 sequence is 11 residues long. CDR1 and CDR2 (germline): GTSNPN, SVGIG (reference sequence). The CDR3 coding sequence is TGTGCCTGGAGCCTCACTTACGAGCAGTACTTC. This translates into CAWSLTYEQYF.

In its sample, this clonotype was seen a few times. The junction and the germline gene differ at one end; a read error may be behind it. The V call is TRBV2, the J call TRBJ2-7; 9 nucleotides match TRBD1. In germline, CDR1 is SNHLY, CDR2 FYNNEI. The length of the CDR3 is 17 residues. In nucleotides, the CDR3 is TGTGCCAGCAGCCGGGGGGACCCGGGACAGGGTTTCTACGAGCAGCACTTC. Translated: CASSRGDPGQGFYEQHF.

This clonotype showed up many times. The chain carries TRBV10-3 and TRBJ1-6; unclear D gene. Germline V gene data show CDR1 as ENHRY and CDR2 as SYGVKD. CDR3 length: 15 residues. Trimming removed 2 bases at V and 7 bases at J, with 12 bases between. The CDR3 sequence: CAISEGHPRNSPLHF. For the CDR3, the DNA is TGTGCCATCAGTGAGGGTCACCCACGCAATTCACCCCTCCACTTT.

This clonotype was recorded at least ten times. This rearrangement joins TRBV24-1 to TRBJ2-3; 8 bases map to TRBD2. The CDR3 sequence is 19 residues long. The germline V gene encodes CDR1 KGHDR and CDR2 SFDVKD. Trimming at V came to 4 bases and at J to 10 bases, leaving 24 bases not matched to a gene. CDR3 nucleotides: TGTGCCACCAGTGACCTTAGCGGGACCAACCTCGGGGACGGGTTGGCGCAGTATTTT. It translates to CATSDLSGTNLGDGLAQYF.

This clonotype showed up many times. This chain joins TRBV27 and TRBJ2-5; no firm D call. V was pared by 4 bases and J by 0 bases, with 12 bases between. The germline V gene has CDR1 MNHEY and CDR2 SMNVEV (reference sequence). This CDR3 contains 15 residues. The CDR3 sequence is CASSSPGRYQETQYF. Here the CDR3 DNA reads TGTGCCAGCAGTTCCCCCGGACGGTACCAAGAGACCCAGTACTTC.